The TCR beta chain under discussion was sequenced for a study of human T cells and chemical hapten exposure. The time point: pre-sensitization, week 0. Sample treatment: therapeutic diphenylcyclopropenone sensitization with weekly scalp DPC. Each CDR3 protein is one row after TCRdb ran MiXCR on the RACE reads. The table has about 260,000 distinct CDR3 sequences, around 9.3% seen once. The source of this sequence is a woman in her thirties or forties with alopecia areata. Some clones in this sample may be carry-over from other donors' samples. The source material was whole blood, sampled in connection with sensitization to the hapten diphenylcyclopropenone (DPC).

DNA of the CDR3: TGCAGTGCTAGAAACAGCTACCCTCTTCAACAAACTAACACTGAAGCTTTCTTT. It encodes CSARNSYPLQQTNTEAFF. This chain links TRBV20-1 with TRBJ1-1; no reliable D call. Per the germline V gene, CDR1 is DFQATT and CDR2 is SNEGSKA (reference sequence). Trimming took off 2 bases at V and 2 bases at J, with 24 bases between the two ends. This CDR3 spans 18 amino acids.